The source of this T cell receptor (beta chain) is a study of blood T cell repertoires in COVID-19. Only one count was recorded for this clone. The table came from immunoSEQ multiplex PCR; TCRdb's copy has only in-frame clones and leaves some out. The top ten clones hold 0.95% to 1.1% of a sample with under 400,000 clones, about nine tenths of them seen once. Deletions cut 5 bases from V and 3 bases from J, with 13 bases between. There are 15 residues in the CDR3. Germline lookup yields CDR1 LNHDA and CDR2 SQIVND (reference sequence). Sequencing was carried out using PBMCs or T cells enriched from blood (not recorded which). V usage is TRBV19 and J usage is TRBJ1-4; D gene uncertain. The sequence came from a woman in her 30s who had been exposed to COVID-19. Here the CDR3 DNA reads TGTGCCAGTAGTGCAACCCCGGTGCCTAATGAAAAACTGTTTTTT. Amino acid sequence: CASSATPVPNEKLFF.